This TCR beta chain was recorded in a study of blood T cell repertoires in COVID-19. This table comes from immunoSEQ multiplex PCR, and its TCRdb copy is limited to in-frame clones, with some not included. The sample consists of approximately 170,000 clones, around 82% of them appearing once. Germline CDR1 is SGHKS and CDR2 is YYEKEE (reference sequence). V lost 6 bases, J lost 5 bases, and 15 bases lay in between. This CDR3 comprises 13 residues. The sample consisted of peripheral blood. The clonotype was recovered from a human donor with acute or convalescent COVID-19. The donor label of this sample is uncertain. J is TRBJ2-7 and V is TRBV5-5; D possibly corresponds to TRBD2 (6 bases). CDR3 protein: CASNPGSGDEQYF. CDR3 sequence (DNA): TGTGCCAGCAACCCCGGGTCGGGGGACGAGCAGTACTTC.